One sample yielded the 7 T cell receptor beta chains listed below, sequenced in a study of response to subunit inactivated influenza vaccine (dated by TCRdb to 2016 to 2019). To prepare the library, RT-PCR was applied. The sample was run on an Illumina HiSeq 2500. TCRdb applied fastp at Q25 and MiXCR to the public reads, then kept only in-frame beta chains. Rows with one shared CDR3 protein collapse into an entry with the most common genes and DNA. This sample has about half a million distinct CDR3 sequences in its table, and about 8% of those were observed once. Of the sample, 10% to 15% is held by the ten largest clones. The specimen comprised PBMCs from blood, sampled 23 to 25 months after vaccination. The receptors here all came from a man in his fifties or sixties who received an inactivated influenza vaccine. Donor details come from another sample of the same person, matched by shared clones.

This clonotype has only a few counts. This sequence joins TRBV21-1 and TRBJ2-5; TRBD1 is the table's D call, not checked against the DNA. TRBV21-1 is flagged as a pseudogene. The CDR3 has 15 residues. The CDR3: CASSKVPGGQETQYF. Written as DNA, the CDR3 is TGTGCCAGCAGCAAAGTGCCAGGGGGCCAAGAGACCCAGTACTTC.

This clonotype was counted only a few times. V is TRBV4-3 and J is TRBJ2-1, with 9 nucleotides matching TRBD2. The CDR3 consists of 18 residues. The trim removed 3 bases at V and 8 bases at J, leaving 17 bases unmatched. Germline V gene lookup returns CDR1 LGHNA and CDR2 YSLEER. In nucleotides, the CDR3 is TGCGCCAGCAGCCAGGTTACCCGGCTAGCGGGGCTCGGTGATGAGCAGTTCTTC. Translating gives CASSQVTRLAGLGDEQFF.

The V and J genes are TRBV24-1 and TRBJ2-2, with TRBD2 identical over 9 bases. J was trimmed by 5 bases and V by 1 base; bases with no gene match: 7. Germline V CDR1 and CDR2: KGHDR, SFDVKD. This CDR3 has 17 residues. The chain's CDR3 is CATSDFGGRARTGELFF. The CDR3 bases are TGTGCCACCAGTGATTTCGGCGGGAGGGCTCGGACCGGGGAGCTGTTTTTT.

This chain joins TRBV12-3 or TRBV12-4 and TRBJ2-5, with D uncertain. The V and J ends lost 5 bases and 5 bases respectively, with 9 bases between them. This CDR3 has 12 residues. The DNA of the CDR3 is TGTGCCAGCAGTGACCTGGGGGAGACCCAGTACTTC. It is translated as CASSDLGETQYF.

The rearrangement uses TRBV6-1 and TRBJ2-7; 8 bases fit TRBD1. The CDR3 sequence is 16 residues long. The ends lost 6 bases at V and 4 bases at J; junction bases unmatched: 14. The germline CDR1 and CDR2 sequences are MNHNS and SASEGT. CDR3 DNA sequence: TGTGCCAGCAGCCCTCCCGGAAGCAGGGGGCAGTACGAGCAGTACTTC. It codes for CASSPPGSRGQYEQYF.

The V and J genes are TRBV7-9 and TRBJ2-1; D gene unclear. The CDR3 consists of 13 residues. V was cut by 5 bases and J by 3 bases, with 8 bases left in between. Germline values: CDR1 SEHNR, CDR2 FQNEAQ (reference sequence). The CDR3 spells CASSHASYNEQFF. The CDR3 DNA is TGTGCCAGCAGCCACGCGAGCTACAATGAGCAGTTCTTC.

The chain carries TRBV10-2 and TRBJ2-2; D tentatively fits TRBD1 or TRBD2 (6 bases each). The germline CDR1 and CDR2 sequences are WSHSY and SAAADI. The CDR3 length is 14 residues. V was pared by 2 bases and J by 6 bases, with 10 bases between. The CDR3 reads CASSEHRGPGELFF. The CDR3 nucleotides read TGCGCCAGCAGTGAGCACCGGGGGCCCGGGGAGCTGTTTTTT.